The 5 T cell receptor beta chains given below trace back to one sample, sequenced in a study of blood T cell repertoires in COVID-19. Assay: immunoSEQ multiplex PCR; the TCRdb copy retains only in-frame clones and omits some. The sample includes tens of thousands of clones, roughly 70% seen only once; the top ten take under 5%. The specimen sequenced was peripheral blood. The receptors shown here come from a man between 65 and 79 years old with COVID-19, enrolled during active disease.

The chain employs TRBV19 and TRBJ1-6; D is undetermined. The V and J ends lost 6 bases and 7 bases respectively, with 7 bases between them. Germline CDR1 LNHDA, CDR2 SQIVND (reference sequence). The CDR3 is 12 amino acids. CDR3 nucleotide sequence: TGTGCCAGTAGCCCGGTGAATTCACCCCTCCACTTT. This sequence encodes CASSPVNSPLHF.

This chain connects TRBV28 to TRBJ2-7, with TRBD1 identical over 9 bases. CDR1 and CDR2 from the germline V gene are MDHEN and SYDVKM. Trimming at V came to 7 bases and at J to 4 bases, leaving 14 bases not matched to a gene. This CDR3 has 16 amino acids. The CDR3 spells CASTTTPGTGSYEQYF. CDR3 coding DNA: TGTGCCAGCACTACAACCCCCGGGACAGGGAGTTACGAGCAGTACTTC.

This sequence joins TRBV7-8 and TRBJ1-5, with TRBD1 matching 8 bases. Trimming removed 1 base from V and 6 bases from J; junction bases left unmatched: 5. In germline, CDR1 is SGHVS, CDR2 FQNEAQ. The CDR3 consists of 15 residues. The DNA of the CDR3 is TGTGCCAGCAGCTTAGTCCAGGGGGCAAGTCAGCCCCAGCATTTT. Translation gives CASSLVQGASQPQHF.

V usage is TRBV7-2 and J usage is TRBJ1-2; 8 bases are shared with TRBD1. With 1 base clipped from V and 4 bases from J, the junction kept 5 bases outside the gene matches. The CDR3 has 15 residues. Per the germline V gene, CDR1 is SGHTA and CDR2 is FQGNSA. CDR3 in amino acids: CASSLGDRGGYGYTF. The DNA of the CDR3 is TGTGCCAGCAGCTTAGGTGACAGGGGAGGCTATGGCTACACCTTC. Based on the CDR3 plus reference TRBV7-2 and TRBJ1-2, the full variable domain is GAGVSQSPSNKVTEKGKDVELRCDPISGHTALYWYRQSLGQGLEFLIYFQGNSAPDKSGLPSDRFSAERTGGSVSTLTIQRTQQEDSAVYLCASSLGDRGGYGYTFGSGTRLTVV.

The chain employs TRBV28 and TRBJ2-7; D is possibly TRBD1 (6 bases). The CDR3 totals 15 residues. Deletions cut 2 bases from V and 3 bases from J, with 14 bases between. Germline V gene data show CDR1 as MDHEN and CDR2 as SYDVKM. CDR3 bases: TGTGCCAGCAGTTTAGAGCAGGGGAATTTCTACGAGCAGTACTTC. This encodes CASSLEQGNFYEQYF.